The clone carrying this T cell receptor (beta chain) was recorded only once. The data are from a study of blood T cell repertoires in COVID-19. About the study: From the United States, Italy and Spain came samples of acute and convalescent COVID-19. From T cells, B-cell-depleted T cells, or PBMCs came the material, which was cDNA or gDNA.

CDR3 length: 15 residues. The germline CDR1 and CDR2 sequences are SGHVS and FNYEAQ. J was trimmed by 3 bases and V by 2 bases; bases with no gene match: 4. Repertoires were generated with immunoSEQ multiplex PCR, while TCRdb's copy carries only in-frame clones and drops some. The sample yields roughly 120,000 clones, approximately 86% seen once. This TCR was recovered from a woman between 45 and 65 years old with active or convalescent COVID-19. The sample taken for sequencing was peripheral blood. The rearrangement joins TRBV7-6 to TRBJ1-5, with TRBD1 matching 7 bases. CDR3 DNA sequence: TGTGCCAGCAGCTTACGGCAGGGGGTCAATCAGCCCCAGCATTTT. Protein product: CASSLRQGVNQPQHF.